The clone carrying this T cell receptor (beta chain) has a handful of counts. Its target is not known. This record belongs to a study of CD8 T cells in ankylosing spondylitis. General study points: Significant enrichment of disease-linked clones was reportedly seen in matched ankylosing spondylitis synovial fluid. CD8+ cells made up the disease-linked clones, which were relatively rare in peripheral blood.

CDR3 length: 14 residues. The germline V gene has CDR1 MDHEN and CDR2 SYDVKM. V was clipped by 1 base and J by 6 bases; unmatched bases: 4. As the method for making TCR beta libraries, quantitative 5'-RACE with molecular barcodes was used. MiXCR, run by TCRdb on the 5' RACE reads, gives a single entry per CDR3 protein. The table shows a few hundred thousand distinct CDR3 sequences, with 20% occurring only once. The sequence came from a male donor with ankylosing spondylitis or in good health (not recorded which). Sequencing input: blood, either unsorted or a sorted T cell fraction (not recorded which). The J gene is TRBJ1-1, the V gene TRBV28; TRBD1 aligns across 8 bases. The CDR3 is CASSLSNRGAEAFF. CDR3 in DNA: TGTGCCAGCAGTTTATCCAACAGGGGGGCTGAAGCTTTCTTT.